The T cell receptor (beta chain) described here comes from a study of blood T cell repertoires in COVID-19. Study in general: In each case, the material was cDNA or gDNA derived from T cells, B-cell-depleted T cells, or PBMCs.

Germline loops: CDR1 LNHNV, CDR2 YYDKDF (reference sequence). V shed 11 bases and J shed 3 bases, with 16 bases lying between them. CDR3 length: 13 residues. This table comes from immunoSEQ multiplex PCR, and its TCRdb copy is limited to in-frame clones, with some not included. This sample has roughly 250,000 clones, with approximately 90% found just once. Sequenced material: peripheral blood. The chain joins TRBV15 to TRBJ1-1; no firm D call. This TCR was recovered from a woman aged 40 to 55 who had recovered from COVID-19. Here the CDR3 DNA reads TGTGCCGCTAAGGGAGGGTCGGACACTGAAGCTTTCTTT. Translated: CAAKGGSDTEAFF.